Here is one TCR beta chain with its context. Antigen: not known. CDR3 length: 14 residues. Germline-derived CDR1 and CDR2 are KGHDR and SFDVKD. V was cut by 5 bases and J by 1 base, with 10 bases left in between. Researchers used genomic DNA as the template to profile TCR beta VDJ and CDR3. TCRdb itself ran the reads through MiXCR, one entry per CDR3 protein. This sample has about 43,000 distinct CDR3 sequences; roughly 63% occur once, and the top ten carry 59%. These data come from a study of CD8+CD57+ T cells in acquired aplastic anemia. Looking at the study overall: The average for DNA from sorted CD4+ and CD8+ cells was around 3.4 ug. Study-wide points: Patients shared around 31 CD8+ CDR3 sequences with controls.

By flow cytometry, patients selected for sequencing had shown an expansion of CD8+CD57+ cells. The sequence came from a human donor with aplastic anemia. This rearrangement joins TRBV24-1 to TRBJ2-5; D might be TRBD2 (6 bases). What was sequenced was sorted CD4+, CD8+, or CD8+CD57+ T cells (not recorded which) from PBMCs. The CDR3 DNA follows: TGTGCCACCAGTGTGAGCGGGCCCCAAGAGACCCAGTACTTC. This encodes CATSVSGPQETQYF.